Detailed here is one T cell receptor (beta chain). The antigen is not known. The data derive from a study of PD-1 blockade in classical Hodgkin lymphoma. Assay used: immunoSEQ multiplex PCR; TCRdb lists only in-frame clones, some missing. Of some 96,000 clones in the sample, 75% to 85% were seen once. Relapses following autologous stem cell transplantation were seen in all patients, with brentuximab vedotin exposure varying. Reported best responses ranged across complete response, partial response or progressive disease. Study results and caveats: Newly diagnosed and completely responding patients shared comparable baseline diversity. As was reported, newly diagnosed patients showed lower baseline TCR diversity than healthy donors did.

CDR1 is MNHNY and CDR2 is SVGAGI in the germline V gene (reference sequence). CDR3 length: 15 residues. Trimming took 6 bases from V and 4 from J; bases not matched to a gene: 7. The specimen comprised peripheral blood mononuclear cells (PBMCs), sampled before the second cycle of nivolumab. This clonotype was obtained from a human donor with classical Hodgkin lymphoma. V and J are TRBV6-6 and TRBJ2-3, with TRBD2 matching over 10 bases. In DNA, the CDR3 is TGTGCCAGCAGACCCCGAGCGGGAGGGCCAGATACGCAGTATTTT. The encoded protein is CASRPRAGGPDTQYF.